Listed below are T cell receptor beta chains from one sample, sequenced in a study of regulatory dendritic cells for organ transplantation. Antigens for these TCRs are unknown. The protocol was immunoSEQ multiplex PCR, while the TCRdb copy is restricted to in-frame clones and leaves out a portion. The sample records approximately 12,000 clones, under 90% being singletons. The sequencing sample was made of naive CD8+ T cells from blood cultured with regulatory dendritic cells. Every receptor here comes from a human donor in good health. The CDR3 runs from the conserved cysteine through the conserved F or W. Each record gives: clone size, J gene, V gene, D gene, CDR3 protein, CDR3 DNA. D genes are given only for firm matches. A row's size may be missing; if present it is once, few, many or a size class.

clone size: NA
J gene: TRBJ1-4
V gene: TRBV1
D gene: NA
CDR3 protein: CTSPGATNEKLFF
CDR3 DNA: TGCACAAGTCCGGGGGCAACTAATGAAAAACTGTTTTTT

clone size: NA
J gene: TRBJ2-3
V gene: TRBV27
D gene: NA
CDR3 protein: CASSILTTDTQYF
CDR3 DNA: TGTGCCAGCAGTATCCTTACTACAGATACGCAGTATTTT

clone size: few
J gene: TRBJ1-5
V gene: TRBV27
D gene: NA
CDR3 protein: CASSQGTLPQHF
CDR3 DNA: TGTGCCAGCAGTCAGGGGACCCTGCCCCAGCATTTT

clone size: NA
J gene: TRBJ2-3
V gene: TRBV6-1
D gene: NA
CDR3 protein: CASSDPWGAGADTQYF
CDR3 DNA: TGTGCCAGCAGTGATCCCTGGGGGGCAGGGGCAGATACGCAGTATTTT

clone size: NA
J gene: TRBJ2-7
V gene: TRBV11-1
D gene: NA
CDR3 protein: CASSLHLGYEQYF
CDR3 DNA: TGTGCCAGCAGCTTACACTTGGGCTACGAGCAGTACTTC

clone size: NA
J gene: TRBJ1-2
V gene: TRBV27
D gene: TRBD1
CDR3 protein: CASSLLQGGNGYTF
CDR3 DNA: TGTGCCAGCAGTTTACTTCAGGGGGGGAATGGCTACACCTTC

clone size: NA
J gene: TRBJ1-2
V gene: TRBV27
D gene: NA
CDR3 protein: CASSLQAPNFLYGYTF
CDR3 DNA: TGTGCCAGCAGCCTACAGGCCCCAAACTTTCTCTATGGCTACACCTTC

clone size: NA
J gene: TRBJ2-2
V gene: TRBV2
D gene: TRBD1
CDR3 protein: CARTGALATGELFF
CDR3 DNA: TGTGCCAGAACAGGGGCTTTGGCCACCGGGGAGCTGTTTTTT

clone size: NA
J gene: TRBJ2-3
V gene: TRBV6-6
D gene: TRBD2
CDR3 protein: CASSYGGNIQDTQYF
CDR3 DNA: TGTGCCAGCAGCTACGGGGGGAATATACAAGATACGCAGTATTTT

clone size: NA
J gene: TRBJ2-7
V gene: TRBV28
D gene: NA
CDR3 protein: CASSFRSAYSYEQYF
CDR3 DNA: TGTGCCAGCAGTTTCCGGTCAGCTTACTCCTACGAGCAGTACTTC

clone size: NA
J gene: TRBJ1-2
V gene: TRBV12-5
D gene: NA
CDR3 protein: CASGLVHLNYGYTF
CDR3 DNA: TGTGCTAGTGGTTTGGTCCACCTTAACTATGGCTACACCTTC

clone size: NA
J gene: TRBJ1-2
V gene: TRBV25-1
D gene: NA
CDR3 protein: CASLGLFGELYGYTF
CDR3 DNA: TGTGCCAGCCTGGGATTGTTCGGGGAGCTATATGGCTACACCTTC

clone size: NA
J gene: TRBJ2-1
V gene: TRBV11-2
D gene: TRBD2
CDR3 protein: CASSRPGLGDYNEQFF
CDR3 DNA: TGTGCCAGCAGCCGCCCGGGACTAGGGGACTACAATGAGCAGTTCTTC

clone size: NA
J gene: TRBJ2-1
V gene: TRBV2
D gene: NA
CDR3 protein: CASISNEQFF
CDR3 DNA: TGTGCCAGCATCAGCAATGAGCAGTTCTTC

clone size: NA
J gene: TRBJ2-7
V gene: TRBV7-7
D gene: TRBD1
CDR3 protein: CASSLARDREQYF
CDR3 DNA: TGTGCTAGCAGCTTAGCGCGGGACAGGGAGCAGTACTTC

clone size: NA
J gene: TRBJ2-1
V gene: TRBV9
D gene: NA
CDR3 protein: CASSAPTVGYYNEQFF
CDR3 DNA: TGTGCCAGCAGCGCACCAACGGTGGGTTATTACAATGAGCAGTTCTTC

clone size: NA
J gene: TRBJ2-7
V gene: TRBV7-9
D gene: NA
CDR3 protein: CASSPASVSYEQYF
CDR3 DNA: TGTGCCAGCAGCCCAGCAAGCGTATCTTACGAGCAGTACTTC

clone size: NA
J gene: TRBJ2-7
V gene: TRBV7-9
D gene: NA
CDR3 protein: CASSGGAGFYEQYF
CDR3 DNA: TGTGCCAGCAGCGGAGGAGCGGGTTTCTACGAGCAGTACTTC

clone size: NA
J gene: TRBJ2-7
V gene: TRBV28
D gene: NA
CDR3 protein: CASTQQGLSDEQYF
CDR3 DNA: TGTGCCAGCACCCAACAGGGACTCTCTGACGAGCAGTACTTC

clone size: NA
J gene: TRBJ2-5
V gene: TRBV28
D gene: TRBD1
CDR3 protein: CASSSGTGNSKKETQYF
CDR3 DNA: TGTGCCAGCAGTTCCGGGACAGGGAATTCCAAGAAAGAGACCCAGTACTTC

clone size: NA
J gene: TRBJ1-1
V gene: TRBV30
D gene: TRBD1
CDR3 protein: CAWSVGQGLTEAFF
CDR3 DNA: TGTGCCTGGAGTGTAGGACAGGGATTAACTGAAGCTTTCTTT

clone size: NA
J gene: TRBJ2-7
V gene: TRBV29-1
D gene: TRBD2
CDR3 protein: CSVEGIEGLGVYEQYF
CDR3 DNA: TGCAGCGTTGAAGGCATAGAGGGACTAGGAGTTTACGAGCAGTACTTC

clone size: NA
J gene: TRBJ2-3
V gene: TRBV5-6
D gene: TRBD2
CDR3 protein: CASSLILAGGTNTQYF
CDR3 DNA: TGTGCCAGCAGCTTGATTCTAGCGGGGGGCACAAATACGCAGTATTTT

clone size: NA
J gene: TRBJ2-1
V gene: TRBV30
D gene: NA
CDR3 protein: CAWLDGSYNEQFF
CDR3 DNA: TGTGCCTGGCTCGATGGGTCCTACAATGAGCAGTTCTTC

clone size: NA
J gene: TRBJ2-3
V gene: TRBV13
D gene: TRBD1
CDR3 protein: CASSSTGGEGTDTQYF
CDR3 DNA: TGTGCCAGCAGCTCCACAGGGGGCGAGGGCACAGATACGCAGTATTTT

clone size: once
J gene: TRBJ2-1
V gene: TRBV4-1
D gene: TRBD2
CDR3 protein: CASSQVAGTYNEQFF
CDR3 DNA: TGCGCCAGCAGCCAGGTAGCGGGCACTTACAATGAGCAGTTCTTC

clone size: NA
J gene: TRBJ2-5
V gene: TRBV10-1
D gene: NA
CDR3 protein: CASSDHSTRSWLAQYF
CDR3 DNA: TGCGCCAGCAGCGACCACTCGACCAGGTCTTGGTTGGCCCAGTACTTC

clone size: few
J gene: TRBJ1-6
V gene: TRBV27
D gene: NA
CDR3 protein: CASSSTGRGSPLHF
CDR3 DNA: TGTGCCAGCAGTTCTACAGGGAGGGGATCACCCCTCCACTTT

clone size: once
J gene: TRBJ2-5
V gene: TRBV7-9
D gene: NA
CDR3 protein: CASSRPEETQYF
CDR3 DNA: TGTGCCAGCAGCCGCCCCGAAGAGACCCAGTACTTC

clone size: NA
J gene: TRBJ2-5
V gene: TRBV28
D gene: NA
CDR3 protein: CASTRVSGQETQYF
CDR3 DNA: TGTGCCAGCACCCGGGTTTCCGGTCAAGAGACCCAGTACTTC

clone size: NA
J gene: TRBJ2-5
V gene: TRBV12-5
D gene: NA
CDR3 protein: CASGTGSPGTQYF
CDR3 DNA: TGTGCTAGTGGCACAGGTTCCCCAGGGACCCAGTACTTC

clone size: NA
J gene: TRBJ2-3
V gene: TRBV7-9
D gene: NA
CDR3 protein: CASSSPSSFRGIITDTQYF
CDR3 DNA: TGTGCCAGCAGCTCCCCTAGCTCCTTTAGAGGGATTATCACAGATACGCAGTATTTT

clone size: once
J gene: TRBJ2-3
V gene: TRBV4-2
D gene: NA
CDR3 protein: CASSPIGARSDTQYF
CDR3 DNA: TGTGCCAGCAGCCCGATAGGGGCTAGGTCAGATACGCAGTATTTT

clone size: NA
J gene: TRBJ2-1
V gene: TRBV19
D gene: TRBD2
CDR3 protein: CATSPEGNGRGDEQFF
CDR3 DNA: TGTGCCACCTCTCCTGAGGGGAACGGGAGGGGCGATGAGCAGTTCTTC

clone size: NA
J gene: TRBJ1-6
V gene: TRBV30
D gene: NA
CDR3 protein: CAWSGPPGSPLHF
CDR3 DNA: TGTGCCTGGAGTGGACCGCCGGGTTCACCCCTCCACTTT

clone size: NA
J gene: TRBJ2-7
V gene: TRBV18
D gene: TRBD1
CDR3 protein: CASSPGTGGNEQYF
CDR3 DNA: TGTGCCAGCTCACCTGGGACAGGGGGCAACGAGCAGTACTTC

clone size: NA
J gene: TRBJ2-2
V gene: TRBV7-9
D gene: TRBD2
CDR3 protein: CASSLGTRRSGELFF
CDR3 DNA: TGTGCCAGCAGCTTGGGGACTAGAAGATCCGGGGAGCTGTTTTTT

clone size: NA
J gene: TRBJ2-6
V gene: TRBV7-9
D gene: NA
CDR3 protein: CASSRGSEANVLTF
CDR3 DNA: TGTGCCAGTAGCAGGGGCTCTGAGGCCAACGTCCTGACTTTC

clone size: NA
J gene: TRBJ1-5
V gene: TRBV10-2
D gene: TRBD1
CDR3 protein: CASSDSLDRGGNQPQHF
CDR3 DNA: TGCGCCAGCAGTGACTCCCTCGACAGGGGAGGCAATCAGCCCCAGCATTTT

clone size: NA
J gene: TRBJ2-1
V gene: TRBV29-1
D gene: TRBD2
CDR3 protein: CSVGGGPRDRAYNEQFF
CDR3 DNA: TGCAGCGTTGGGGGAGGGCCTCGAGACAGAGCATACAATGAGCAGTTCTTC

clone size: NA
J gene: TRBJ1-2
V gene: TRBV9
D gene: TRBD1
CDR3 protein: CVSSSRTGDYGYTF
CDR3 DNA: TGTGTCAGCAGCTCCCGGACAGGGGACTATGGCTACACCTTC

clone size: NA
J gene: TRBJ1-5
V gene: TRBV6-5
D gene: NA
CDR3 protein: CASSYSEDQPQHF
CDR3 DNA: TGTGCCAGCAGTTACTCCGAGGACCAGCCCCAGCATTTT

clone size: NA
J gene: TRBJ1-5
V gene: TRBV7-8
D gene: NA
CDR3 protein: CASSLVPNQPQHF
CDR3 DNA: TGTGCCAGCAGCTTAGTACCCAATCAGCCCCAGCATTTT

clone size: once
J gene: TRBJ2-5
V gene: TRBV7-6
D gene: NA
CDR3 protein: CASSLSSGRGRETQYF
CDR3 DNA: TGTGCCAGCAGCTTATCGTCAGGGCGAGGGAGGGAGACCCAGTACTTC

clone size: NA
J gene: TRBJ1-1
V gene: TRBV27
D gene: NA
CDR3 protein: CASSLSIKTEAFF
CDR3 DNA: TGTGCCAGCAGTTTATCGATTAAAACTGAAGCTTTCTTT

clone size: NA
J gene: TRBJ2-3
V gene: TRBV30
D gene: TRBD2
CDR3 protein: CAWSRGTSGTDTQYF
CDR3 DNA: TGTGCCTGGAGTCGAGGGACTAGCGGCACAGATACGCAGTATTTT

clone size: few
J gene: TRBJ1-5
V gene: TRBV19
D gene: NA
CDR3 protein: CASSRRGDQPQHF
CDR3 DNA: TGTGCCAGTAGTAGGAGGGGGGATCAGCCCCAGCATTTT